The rows below give T cell receptor beta chains drawn from one sample of a study of control samples from healthy donors and cancer patients. Some clones are missing from TCRdb's copy, which holds only in-frame ones; the method was immunoSEQ multiplex PCR. The top ten hold 1.1% to 1.5% of the sample, which has about 180,000 clones, roughly 90% seen once. Sequencing was done on a sample of blood. The source is a woman aged 45 to 65 in good health. CDR3s include the opening cysteine and the closing phenylalanine or tryptophan. D genes are given only for firm matches. Clone size, where shown, is once, few, many, or a class for clones that have expanded.

D gene: -; J gene: TRBJ1-2; clone size: -; V gene: TRBV27; CDR3 protein: CASSFGFQYGYTF; CDR3 DNA: TGTGCCAGCAGTTTTGGGTTCCAGTATGGCTACACCTTC
D gene: -; J gene: TRBJ1-1; clone size: -; V gene: TRBV30; CDR3 protein: CAWSVAGDRAFF; CDR3 DNA: TGTGCCTGGAGTGTGGCAGGGGATCGAGCTTTCTTT
D gene: TRBD2; J gene: TRBJ2-5; clone size: -; V gene: TRBV6-5; CDR3 protein: CASSPLAGGQTQYF; CDR3 DNA: TGTGCCAGCAGCCCACTAGCGGGGGGGCAGACCCAGTACTTC
D gene: -; J gene: TRBJ1-2; clone size: -; V gene: TRBV19; CDR3 protein: CASKSWGRYTDYTF; CDR3 DNA: TGTGCCAGTAAGTCCTGGGGAAGGTATACTGACTACACCTTC
D gene: -; J gene: TRBJ1-3; clone size: -; V gene: TRBV30; CDR3 protein: CAWSVGPQNTIYF; CDR3 DNA: TGTGCCTGGAGTGTCGGACCGCAAAACACCATATATTTT
D gene: TRBD1; J gene: TRBJ1-1; clone size: -; V gene: TRBV29-1; CDR3 protein: CSVFGTVNTEAFF; CDR3 DNA: TGCAGCGTATTCGGGACAGTGAACACTGAAGCTTTCTTT
D gene: -; J gene: TRBJ2-1; clone size: -; V gene: TRBV19; CDR3 protein: CASSVSFHNEQFF; CDR3 DNA: TGTGCCAGTTCGGTGTCCTTTCACAATGAGCAGTTCTTC
D gene: -; J gene: TRBJ2-1; clone size: -; V gene: TRBV5-4; CDR3 protein: CASTRTGGPSYNEQFF; CDR3 DNA: TGTGCCAGCACCAGAACCGGGGGGCCCTCCTACAATGAGCAGTTCTTC
D gene: -; J gene: TRBJ2-3; clone size: -; V gene: TRBV6-2/TRBV6-3; CDR3 protein: CASSWGRSTDTQYF; CDR3 DNA: TGTGCCAGCAGCTGGGGGCGAAGCACAGATACGCAGTATTTT
D gene: -; J gene: TRBJ1-3; clone size: -; V gene: TRBV5-6; CDR3 protein: CASSRQSRSGNTIYF; CDR3 DNA: TGTGCCAGCAGCAGGCAATCCCGCTCTGGAAACACCATATATTTT
D gene: -; J gene: TRBJ2-3; clone size: -; V gene: TRBV14; CDR3 protein: CASSQGWTFTDTQYF; CDR3 DNA: TGTGCCAGCAGCCAAGGATGGACTTTCACAGATACGCAGTATTTT
D gene: TRBD1; J gene: TRBJ1-4; clone size: -; V gene: TRBV28; CDR3 protein: CASSLPGGTGVEKLFF; CDR3 DNA: TGTGCCAGCAGCCTACCAGGGGGGACAGGGGTTGAAAAACTGTTTTTT
D gene: TRBD1; J gene: TRBJ1-4; clone size: -; V gene: TRBV5-4; CDR3 protein: CASRRTGGTEKLFF; CDR3 DNA: TGTGCCAGCAGGAGGACAGGGGGTACGGAAAAACTGTTTTTT
D gene: TRBD1; J gene: TRBJ2-1; clone size: -; V gene: TRBV11-2; CDR3 protein: CASRYRDRGPEQFF; CDR3 DNA: TGTGCCAGCCGCTACCGGGACAGGGGGCCTGAGCAGTTCTTC
D gene: TRBD1; J gene: TRBJ1-2; clone size: -; V gene: TRBV6-5; CDR3 protein: CASSSVQGDGYTF; CDR3 DNA: TGTGCCAGCAGTTCCGTCCAGGGGGATGGCTACACCTTC
D gene: -; J gene: TRBJ1-4; clone size: -; V gene: TRBV5-6; CDR3 protein: CASSFGTPNEKLFF; CDR3 DNA: TGTGCCAGCAGCTTCGGGACCCCTAATGAAAAACTGTTTTTT
D gene: -; J gene: TRBJ2-7; clone size: -; V gene: TRBV9; CDR3 protein: CASSVTGASWDEQYF; CDR3 DNA: TGTGCCAGCAGCGTCACGGGGGCCTCCTGGGACGAGCAGTACTTC
D gene: TRBD1; J gene: TRBJ2-1; clone size: -; V gene: TRBV4-3; CDR3 protein: CASSRPGQGDEQFF; CDR3 DNA: TGCGCCAGCAGCCGGCCGGGACAGGGGGATGAGCAGTTCTTC
D gene: -; J gene: TRBJ1-4; clone size: -; V gene: TRBV19; CDR3 protein: CASSITVEELFF; CDR3 DNA: TGTGCCAGTAGTATAACGGTGGAGGAACTGTTTTTT
D gene: -; J gene: TRBJ2-7; clone size: -; V gene: TRBV28; CDR3 protein: CASSLYGEQYF; CDR3 DNA: TGTGCCAGCAGTTTATATGGCGAGCAGTACTTC
D gene: -; J gene: TRBJ1-2; clone size: -; V gene: TRBV30; CDR3 protein: CAWSAYHRGYTF; CDR3 DNA: TGTGCCTGGAGTGCCTATCATCGGGGCTACACCTTC
D gene: TRBD2; J gene: TRBJ2-2; clone size: -; V gene: TRBV30; CDR3 protein: CAWSPARVSGGAGGELFF; CDR3 DNA: TGTGCCTGGAGCCCTGCCCGTGTTAGCGGGGGGGCAGGCGGGGAGCTGTTTTTT
D gene: TRBD2; J gene: TRBJ2-1; clone size: few; V gene: TRBV7-7; CDR3 protein: CASSLGTSYNEQFF; CDR3 DNA: TGTGCCAGCAGCTTAGGGACTAGCTACAATGAGCAGTTCTTC
D gene: TRBD1; J gene: TRBJ2-7; clone size: -; V gene: TRBV28; CDR3 protein: CASTPTGGSFYEQYF; CDR3 DNA: TGTGCCAGCACCCCAACAGGGGGTTCCTTCTACGAGCAGTACTTC
D gene: TRBD1; J gene: TRBJ1-4; clone size: -; V gene: TRBV7-9; CDR3 protein: CASSSDRGRNEKLFF; CDR3 DNA: TGTGCCAGCAGCTCGGACAGGGGTCGGAATGAAAAACTGTTTTTT
D gene: TRBD1; J gene: TRBJ2-1; clone size: -; V gene: TRBV5-4; CDR3 protein: CASSLDGDRTNEQFF; CDR3 DNA: TGTGCCAGCAGCTTGGATGGGGACAGGACCAATGAGCAGTTCTTC
D gene: -; J gene: TRBJ1-6; clone size: -; V gene: TRBV6-4; CDR3 protein: CASSGTVGSPLHF; CDR3 DNA: TGTGCCAGCAGTGGGACAGTAGGATCACCCCTCCACTTT
D gene: -; J gene: TRBJ2-1; clone size: -; V gene: TRBV7-8; CDR3 protein: CASSLVLVLGGDNEQFF; CDR3 DNA: TGTGCCAGCAGCTTAGTCCTGGTCCTCGGGGGAGACAATGAGCAGTTCTTC
D gene: TRBD1; J gene: TRBJ1-5; clone size: few; V gene: TRBV7-3; CDR3 protein: CASSATGGNQPQHF; CDR3 DNA: TGTGCCAGCAGCGCGACAGGGGGCAATCAGCCCCAGCATTTT
D gene: TRBD1; J gene: TRBJ1-2; clone size: -; V gene: TRBV10-3; CDR3 protein: CAISSDRLLGYTF; CDR3 DNA: TGTGCCATCAGTTCGGACAGGTTATTAGGCTACACCTTC
D gene: -; J gene: TRBJ2-2; clone size: once; V gene: TRBV6-5; CDR3 protein: CASSYPSSAGELFF; CDR3 DNA: TGTGCCAGCAGTTACCCCTCGTCGGCAGGGGAGCTGTTTTTT
D gene: -; J gene: TRBJ2-5; clone size: -; V gene: TRBV7-2; CDR3 protein: CASSLRGLPQETQYF; CDR3 DNA: TGTGCCAGCAGCTTAAGGGGACTCCCTCAAGAGACCCAGTACTTC
D gene: -; J gene: TRBJ1-1; clone size: -; V gene: TRBV18; CDR3 protein: CASSPRGGTEAFF; CDR3 DNA: TGTGCCAGCTCACCACGGGGTGGCACTGAAGCTTTCTTT
D gene: -; J gene: TRBJ2-5; clone size: once; V gene: TRBV5-5; CDR3 protein: CASSLLVGYLETQYF; CDR3 DNA: TGTGCCAGCAGCTTGTTAGTGGGGTACCTGGAGACCCAGTACTTC
D gene: -; J gene: TRBJ2-1; clone size: -; V gene: TRBV4-2; CDR3 protein: CASSHVTYNEQFF; CDR3 DNA: TGTGCCAGCAGCCATGTTACTTACAATGAGCAGTTCTTC
D gene: -; J gene: TRBJ1-2; clone size: -; V gene: TRBV6-2/TRBV6-3; CDR3 protein: CASSAGNYGYTF; CDR3 DNA: TGTGCCAGCAGTGCCGGCAACTATGGCTACACCTTC
D gene: -; J gene: TRBJ2-7; clone size: -; V gene: TRBV7-6; CDR3 protein: CASSLVQGSEQYF; CDR3 DNA: TGTGCCAGCAGCTTAGTCCAGGGGTCCGAGCAGTACTTC
D gene: -; J gene: TRBJ2-2; clone size: -; V gene: TRBV4-3; CDR3 protein: CASSPQPDGAGELFF; CDR3 DNA: TGCGCCAGCAGCCCACAACCCGATGGAGCCGGGGAGCTGTTTTTT
D gene: TRBD2; J gene: TRBJ2-1; clone size: -; V gene: TRBV4-3; CDR3 protein: CASSQGAGGVYNEQFF; CDR3 DNA: TGCGCCAGCAGCCAAGGGGCGGGGGGGGTATACAATGAGCAGTTCTTC
D gene: -; J gene: TRBJ2-3; clone size: -; V gene: TRBV25-1; CDR3 protein: CASSEAGTDTQYF; CDR3 DNA: TGTGCCAGCAGTGAAGCGGGGACAGATACGCAGTATTTT
D gene: -; J gene: TRBJ2-7; clone size: -; V gene: TRBV30; CDR3 protein: CAWNRPAAIYEQYF; CDR3 DNA: TGTGCCTGGAACCGTCCAGCAGCTATCTACGAGCAGTACTTC
D gene: -; J gene: TRBJ1-3; clone size: -; V gene: TRBV30; CDR3 protein: CAWGEQYSGNTIYF; CDR3 DNA: TGTGCCTGGGGGGAACAATACTCTGGAAACACCATATATTTT
D gene: -; J gene: TRBJ1-4; clone size: -; V gene: TRBV27; CDR3 protein: CASSRNRASNEKLFF; CDR3 DNA: TGTGCCAGCAGTCGAAACAGGGCAAGTAACGAAAAACTGTTTTTT
D gene: -; J gene: TRBJ2-7; clone size: -; V gene: TRBV7-9; CDR3 protein: CASSLTLGTGYEQYF; CDR3 DNA: TGTGCCAGCAGCTTAACCCTCGGTACCGGCTACGAGCAGTACTTC
D gene: -; J gene: TRBJ2-2; clone size: -; V gene: TRBV5-4; CDR3 protein: CASSPRNLFTGELFF; CDR3 DNA: TGTGCCAGCAGCCCCCGTAACTTATTCACCGGGGAGCTGTTTTTT
D gene: -; J gene: TRBJ2-1; clone size: -; V gene: TRBV5-1; CDR3 protein: CASSFGQNNEQFF; CDR3 DNA: TGCGCCAGCAGCTTCGGCCAGAACAATGAGCAGTTCTTC
D gene: -; J gene: TRBJ1-3; clone size: -; V gene: TRBV6-6; CDR3 protein: CASSPLGNTIYF; CDR3 DNA: TGTGCCAGCAGTCCCTTGGGAAACACCATATATTTT
D gene: TRBD1; J gene: TRBJ1-2; clone size: -; V gene: TRBV30; CDR3 protein: CAWSKGRGLGYTF; CDR3 DNA: TGTGCCTGGAGTAAAGGCAGGGGGCTAGGCTACACCTTC
D gene: -; J gene: TRBJ2-1; clone size: once; V gene: TRBV28; CDR3 protein: CATSPNNEQFF; CDR3 DNA: TGTGCCACCTCACCGAACAATGAGCAGTTCTTC
D gene: -; J gene: TRBJ2-3; clone size: -; V gene: TRBV30; CDR3 protein: CAWSVGARTDTQYF; CDR3 DNA: TGTGCCTGGAGTGTTGGCGCCCGCACAGATACGCAGTATTTT
D gene: TRBD1; J gene: TRBJ1-6; clone size: -; V gene: TRBV7-9; CDR3 protein: CASSPGQGVLEYSPLHF; CDR3 DNA: TGTGCCAGCAGCCCGGGACAGGGGGTTCTAGAGTATTCACCCCTCCACTTT